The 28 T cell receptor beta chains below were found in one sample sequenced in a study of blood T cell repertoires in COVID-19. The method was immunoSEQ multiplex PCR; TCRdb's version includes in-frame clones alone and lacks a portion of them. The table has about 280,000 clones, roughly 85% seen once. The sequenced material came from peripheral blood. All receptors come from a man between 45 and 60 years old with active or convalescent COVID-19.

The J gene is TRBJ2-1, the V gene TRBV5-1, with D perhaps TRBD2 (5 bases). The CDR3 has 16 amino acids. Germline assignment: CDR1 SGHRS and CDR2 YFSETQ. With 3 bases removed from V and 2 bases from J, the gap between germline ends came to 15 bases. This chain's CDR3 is CASSSGASFTYNEQFF. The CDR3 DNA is TGCGCCAGCAGCTCCGGCGCTAGCTTCACCTACAATGAGCAGTTCTTC.

CDR3 sequence reads: CASSLGKENSPLHF. Here the CDR3 DNA reads TGCGCCAGCAGCTTGGGGAAGGAGAATTCACCCCTCCACTTT. The V and J genes are TRBV5-1 and TRBJ1-6, with D unclear. Germline lookup yields CDR1 SGHRS and CDR2 YFSETQ. The V end was cut by 0 bases, the J end by 7 bases, with 8 bases between. The length of the CDR3 is 14 residues.

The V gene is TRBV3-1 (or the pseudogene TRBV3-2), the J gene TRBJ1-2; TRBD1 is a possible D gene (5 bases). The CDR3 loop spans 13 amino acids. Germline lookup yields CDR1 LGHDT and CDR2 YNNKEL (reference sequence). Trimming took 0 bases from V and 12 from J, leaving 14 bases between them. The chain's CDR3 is CASSQDLQASHTF. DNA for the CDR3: TGTGCCAGCAGCCAAGATCTACAGGCGAGCCACACCTTC.

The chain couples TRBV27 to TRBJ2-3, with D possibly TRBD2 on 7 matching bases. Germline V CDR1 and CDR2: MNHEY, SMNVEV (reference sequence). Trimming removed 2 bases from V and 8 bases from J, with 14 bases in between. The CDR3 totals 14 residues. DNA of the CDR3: TGTGCCAGCAGTTTACGCAGGGGAGGGGGTACGCAGTATTTT. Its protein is CASSLRRGGGTQYF.

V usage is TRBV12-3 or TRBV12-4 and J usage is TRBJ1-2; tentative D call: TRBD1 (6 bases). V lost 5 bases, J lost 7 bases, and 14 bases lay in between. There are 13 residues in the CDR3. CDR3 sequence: CASSAQGYAGYTF. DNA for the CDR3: TGTGCCAGCAGTGCACAGGGCTATGCTGGCTACACCTTC.

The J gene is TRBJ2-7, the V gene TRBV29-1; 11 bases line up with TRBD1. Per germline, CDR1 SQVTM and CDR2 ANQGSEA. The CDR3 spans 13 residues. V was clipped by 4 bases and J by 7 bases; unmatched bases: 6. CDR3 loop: CSVADRGRREQYF. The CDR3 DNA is TGCAGCGTTGCGGACAGGGGGCGACGGGAGCAGTACTTC.

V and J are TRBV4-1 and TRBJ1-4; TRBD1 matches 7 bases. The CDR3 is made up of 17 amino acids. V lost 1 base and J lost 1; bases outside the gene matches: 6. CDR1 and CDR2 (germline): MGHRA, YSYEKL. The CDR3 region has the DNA TGCGCCAGCAGCCAAGGCACCTACAGGGGAACTAATGAAAAACTGTTTTTT. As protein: CASSQGTYRGTNEKLFF.

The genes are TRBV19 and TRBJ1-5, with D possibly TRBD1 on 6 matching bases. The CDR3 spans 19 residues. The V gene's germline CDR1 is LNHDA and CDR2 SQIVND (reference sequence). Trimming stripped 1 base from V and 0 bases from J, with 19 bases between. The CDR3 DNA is TGTGCCAGTAGTATAGTTCAGGGGAACCTACTTTATAGCAATCAGCCCCAGCATTTT. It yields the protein CASSIVQGNLLYSNQPQHF. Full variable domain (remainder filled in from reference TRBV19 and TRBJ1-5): DGGITQSPKYLFRKEGQNVTLSCEQNLNHDAMYWYRQDPGQGLRLIYYSQIVNDFQKGDIAEGYSVSREKKESFPLTVTSAQKNPTAFYLCASSIVQGNLLYSNQPQHFGDGTRLSIL.

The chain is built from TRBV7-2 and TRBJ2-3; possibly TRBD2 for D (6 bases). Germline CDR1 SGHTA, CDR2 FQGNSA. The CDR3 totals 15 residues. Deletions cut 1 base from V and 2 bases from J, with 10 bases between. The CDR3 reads CASSLVSGLTDTQYF. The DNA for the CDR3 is TGTGCCAGCAGCTTAGTGTCGGGACTCACAGATACGCAGTATTTT.

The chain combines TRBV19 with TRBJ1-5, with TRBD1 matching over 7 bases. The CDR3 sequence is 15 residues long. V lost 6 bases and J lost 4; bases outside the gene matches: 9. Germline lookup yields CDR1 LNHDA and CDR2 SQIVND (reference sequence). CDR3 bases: TGTGCCAGTAGGCAGTCCGGGACAGTAAATCAGCCCCAGCATTTT. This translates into CASRQSGTVNQPQHF.

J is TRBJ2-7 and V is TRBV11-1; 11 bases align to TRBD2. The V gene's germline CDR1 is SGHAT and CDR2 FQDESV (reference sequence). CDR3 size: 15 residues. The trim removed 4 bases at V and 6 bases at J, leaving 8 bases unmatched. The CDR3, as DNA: TGTGCCAGCAGCTCTCCTAGCGGGAGGAAGGCCGAGCAGTACTTC. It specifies CASSSPSGRKAEQYF.

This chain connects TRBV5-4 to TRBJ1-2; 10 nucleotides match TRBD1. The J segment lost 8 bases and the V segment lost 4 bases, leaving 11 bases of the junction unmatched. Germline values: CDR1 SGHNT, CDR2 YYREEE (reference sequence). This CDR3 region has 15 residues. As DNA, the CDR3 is TGTGCCAGCAGCGCCAAACTCGGGACAGGGGAAGGCTACACCTTC. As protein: CASSAKLGTGEGYTF.

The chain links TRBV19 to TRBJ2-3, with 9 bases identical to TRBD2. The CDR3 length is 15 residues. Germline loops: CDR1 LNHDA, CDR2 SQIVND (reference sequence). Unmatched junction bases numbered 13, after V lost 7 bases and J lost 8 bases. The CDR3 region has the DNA TGTGCCAGTAATGTGCTAGCGGGGCCTGGGGGTACGCAGTATTTT. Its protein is CASNVLAGPGGTQYF.

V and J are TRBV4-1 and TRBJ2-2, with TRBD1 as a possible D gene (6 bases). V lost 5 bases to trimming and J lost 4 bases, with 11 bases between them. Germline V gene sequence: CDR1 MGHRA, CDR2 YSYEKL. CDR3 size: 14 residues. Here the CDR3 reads CASSAIGGTGELFF. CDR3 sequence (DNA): TGCGCCAGCAGCGCGATAGGGGGCACCGGGGAGCTGTTTTTT.

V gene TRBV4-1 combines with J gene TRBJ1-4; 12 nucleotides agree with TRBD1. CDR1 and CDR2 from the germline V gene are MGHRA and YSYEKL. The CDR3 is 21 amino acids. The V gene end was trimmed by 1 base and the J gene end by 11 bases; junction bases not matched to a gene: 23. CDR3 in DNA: TGCGCCAGCAGCCAAGCCCTACCCGGGACAGGGGGCGCCGGGGGCCTTGGGAAACTGTTTTTT. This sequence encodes CASSQALPGTGGAGGLGKLFF.

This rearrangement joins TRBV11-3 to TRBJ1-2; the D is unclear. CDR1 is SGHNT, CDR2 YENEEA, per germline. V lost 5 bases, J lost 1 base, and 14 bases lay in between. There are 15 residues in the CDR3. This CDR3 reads CASSRHSLFNYGYTF. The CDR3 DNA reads TGTGCCAGCAGCCGCCACAGTCTATTTAACTATGGCTACACCTTC.

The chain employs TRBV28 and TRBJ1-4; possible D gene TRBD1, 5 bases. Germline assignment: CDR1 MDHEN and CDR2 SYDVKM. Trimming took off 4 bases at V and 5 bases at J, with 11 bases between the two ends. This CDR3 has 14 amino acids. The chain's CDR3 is CASSSGGLNEKLFF. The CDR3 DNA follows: TGTGCCAGCAGTTCCGGGGGACTGAATGAAAAACTGTTTTTT.

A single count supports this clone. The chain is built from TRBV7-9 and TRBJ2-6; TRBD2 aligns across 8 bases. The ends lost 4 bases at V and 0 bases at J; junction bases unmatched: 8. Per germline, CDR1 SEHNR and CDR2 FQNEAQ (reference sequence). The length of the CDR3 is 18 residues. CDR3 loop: CASSSRAGGSSGANVLTF. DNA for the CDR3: TGTGCCAGCAGCTCTAGGGCGGGAGGTAGCTCTGGGGCCAACGTCCTGACTTTC.

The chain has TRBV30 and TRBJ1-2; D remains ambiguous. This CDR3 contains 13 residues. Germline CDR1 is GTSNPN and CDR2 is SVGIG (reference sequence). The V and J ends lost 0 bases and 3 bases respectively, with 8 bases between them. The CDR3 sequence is CAWSVQAYYGYTF. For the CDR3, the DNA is TGTGCCTGGAGTGTCCAGGCCTACTATGGCTACACCTTC.

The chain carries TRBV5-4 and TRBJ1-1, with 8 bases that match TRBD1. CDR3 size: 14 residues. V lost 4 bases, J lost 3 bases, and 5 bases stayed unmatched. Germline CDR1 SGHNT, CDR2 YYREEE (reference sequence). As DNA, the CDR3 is TGTGCCAGCAGCGATCCCAGGGGGCACACTGAAGCTTTCTTT. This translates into CASSDPRGHTEAFF.

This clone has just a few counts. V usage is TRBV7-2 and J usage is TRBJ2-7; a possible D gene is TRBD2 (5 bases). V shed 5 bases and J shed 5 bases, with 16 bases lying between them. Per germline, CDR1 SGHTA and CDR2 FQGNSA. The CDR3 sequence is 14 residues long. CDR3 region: CASSRPPLAHEQYF. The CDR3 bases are TGTGCCAGCAGCCGTCCTCCCCTAGCTCACGAGCAGTACTTC.

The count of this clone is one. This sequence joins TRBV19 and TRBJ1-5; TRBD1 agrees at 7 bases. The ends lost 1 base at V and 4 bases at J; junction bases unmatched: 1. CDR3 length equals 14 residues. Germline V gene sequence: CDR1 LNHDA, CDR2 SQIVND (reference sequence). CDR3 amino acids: CASSIGDSNQPQHF. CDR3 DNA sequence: TGTGCCAGTAGTATAGGGGACAGTAATCAGCCCCAGCATTTT.

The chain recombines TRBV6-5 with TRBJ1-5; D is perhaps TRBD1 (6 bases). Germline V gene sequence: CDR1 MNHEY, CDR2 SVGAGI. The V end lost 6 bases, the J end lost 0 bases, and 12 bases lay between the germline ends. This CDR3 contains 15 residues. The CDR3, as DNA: TGTGCCAGCAGCTTGGACAGAAATAGCAATCAGCCCCAGCATTTT. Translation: CASSLDRNSNQPQHF.

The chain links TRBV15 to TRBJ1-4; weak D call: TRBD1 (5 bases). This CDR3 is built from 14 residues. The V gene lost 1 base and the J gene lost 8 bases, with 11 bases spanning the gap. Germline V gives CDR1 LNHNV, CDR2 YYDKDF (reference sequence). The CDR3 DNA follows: TGTGCCACCAGCAGAGTAGGGGTTGGAGAAAAACTGTTTTTT. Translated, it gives CATSRVGVGEKLFF.

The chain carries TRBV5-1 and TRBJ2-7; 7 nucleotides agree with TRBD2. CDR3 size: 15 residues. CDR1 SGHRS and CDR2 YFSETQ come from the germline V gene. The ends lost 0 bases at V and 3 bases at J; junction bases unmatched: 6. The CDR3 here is CASSLAPSGGYEQYF. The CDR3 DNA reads TGCGCCAGCAGCTTGGCCCCCTCGGGAGGCTACGAGCAGTACTTC.

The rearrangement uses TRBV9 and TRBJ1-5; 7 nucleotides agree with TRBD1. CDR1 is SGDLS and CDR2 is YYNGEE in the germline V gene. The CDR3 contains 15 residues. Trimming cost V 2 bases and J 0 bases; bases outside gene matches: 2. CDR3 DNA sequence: TGTGCCAGCAGCGTGCAGGGGGATAGCAATCAGCCCCAGCATTTT. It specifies CASSVQGDSNQPQHF.

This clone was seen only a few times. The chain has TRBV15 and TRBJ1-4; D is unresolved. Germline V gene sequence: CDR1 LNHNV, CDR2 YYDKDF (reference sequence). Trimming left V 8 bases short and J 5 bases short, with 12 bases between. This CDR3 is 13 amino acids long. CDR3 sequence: CATARWANEKLFF. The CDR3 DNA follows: TGTGCCACCGCCCGGTGGGCCAATGAAAAACTGTTTTTT.

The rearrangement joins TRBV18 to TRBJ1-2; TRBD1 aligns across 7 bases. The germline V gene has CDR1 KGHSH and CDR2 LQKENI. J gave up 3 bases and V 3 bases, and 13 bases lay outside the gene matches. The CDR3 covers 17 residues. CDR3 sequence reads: CASSPERGQEIHYGYTF. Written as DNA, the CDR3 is TGTGCCAGCTCACCTGAACGCGGACAGGAGATACACTATGGCTACACCTTC.